The clone carrying this T cell receptor beta chain was seen at least ten times. What it binds is not known. TCRbeta library preparation incorporated unique molecular identifiers. TCRdb redid the calling of the PCR reads with MiXCR, one entry per CDR3 protein. The sample has 550,000 to 800,000 distinct CDR3 sequences; around 12% are singletons. The sample originates from a study of T-cell reconstitution after alpha-beta-depleted transplantation in children. Regarding the study as a whole: A year post-transplant, T-cell counts and diversity derived mostly from newly produced T cells. Several hundred expanded graft clones reportedly gave rise to the alpha-beta T cells present about two months after transplant. Some patients' high day-60 TCRbeta diversity was attributed to recipient cells surviving conditioning.

The material was PBMCs, obtained before TCRalphabeta/CD19-depleted stem cell transplant. The sequence derives from a girl aged 2 to 10 with congenital amegakaryocytic thrombocytopenia, due to receive a stem cell transplant.

CDR3 protein: CASTHTTSGVNEQFF. CDR3 DNA: TGCGCCAGCACCCATACTACTAGCGGAGTCAATGAGCAGTTCTTC. The J gene is TRBJ2-1, the V gene TRBV5-1; the match to TRBD2 covers 8 bases. Losses at the gene ends were 6 bases for V and 6 bases for J; bases not matched to a gene: 11. Looked up from germline, CDR1 is SGHRS and CDR2 is YFSETQ. The CDR3 loop spans 15 amino acids.